The 19 T cell receptor beta chains given below trace back to one sample, sequenced in a study of CD8 T cells in ankylosing spondylitis. TCRdb passed the 5' RACE reads through MiXCR, listing each CDR3 protein once. Found here are roughly 200,000 distinct CDR3 sequences, over 10% of them singletons; the top ten hold 16%. The sample taken for sequencing was blood, either unsorted or a sorted T cell fraction (not recorded which). The receptors derive from a male donor with ankylosing spondylitis or in good health (not recorded which).

In this sample, this clonotype turned up a few times. The chain joins TRBV6-5 to TRBJ2-5; TRBD1 is a possible D gene (7 bases). The CDR3 contains 15 residues. From germline, CDR1 is MNHEY and CDR2 SVGAGI. Trimming stripped 3 bases from V and 5 bases from J, with 16 bases between. Here the CDR3 reads CASSYRQGGGETQYF. DNA for the CDR3: TGTGCCAGCAGTTATCGGCAGGGGGGTGGGGAGACCCAGTACTTC.

The chain recombines TRBV7-8 with TRBJ2-1, with 13 bases matching TRBD2. The germline V gene has CDR1 SGHVS and CDR2 FQNEAQ. The CDR3 spans 15 residues. Trimming cost V 5 bases and J 6 bases; bases outside gene matches: 4. CDR3 DNA sequence: TGTGCCAGCAGCACCCGACTAGCGGGAGGCAATGAGCAGTTCTTC. Protein: CASSTRLAGGNEQFF.

This clonotype was seen only a few times. The chain is built from TRBV3-1 and TRBJ2-4, with no clear D. The germline gives CDR1 LGHDT, CDR2 YNNKEL (reference sequence). With 0 bases removed from V and 5 bases from J, the gap between germline ends came to 5 bases. The CDR3 runs to 13 residues. The CDR3 coding sequence is TGTGCCAGCAGCCAAGAATACGAAAACATTCAGTACTTC. Its protein product is CASSQEYENIQYF.

V and J are TRBV11-1 and TRBJ2-1, with D possibly being TRBD2 (7 bases). CDR1 SGHAT and CDR2 FQDESV come from the germline V gene (reference sequence). Trimming stripped 3 bases from V and 4 bases from J, with 25 bases between. CDR3 size: 19 residues. CDR3 loop: CASSLGGQLAAIEYNEQFF. The CDR3, as DNA: TGTGCCAGCAGCTTGGGGGGGCAGCTTGCGGCTATTGAATACAATGAGCAGTTCTTC.

This clonotype was observed at least ten times. The chain has TRBV13 and TRBJ2-5; a possible D gene is TRBD2 (6 bases). The CDR3 extends over 16 amino acids. Germline CDR1 is PRHDT and CDR2 is FYEKMQ (reference sequence). Trimming left V 1 base short and J 0 bases short, with 12 bases between. Here the CDR3 reads CASSLADGGYQETQYF. CDR3 bases: TGTGCCAGCAGCTTAGCGGACGGGGGATACCAAGAGACCCAGTACTTC.

The J gene is TRBJ1-2, the V gene TRBV29-1; D ambiguous. The ends were cut back, 2 bases at V and 4 bases at J, with 8 bases in the middle. CDR3 size: 12 residues. CDR1 and CDR2 (germline): SQVTM, ANQGSEA. The CDR3 coding sequence is TGCAGCGTTGAACAGGCGCTCTATGGCTACACCTTC. Amino acid sequence: CSVEQALYGYTF.

This clonotype was seen a few times. The V gene is TRBV5-1, the J gene TRBJ2-5, with TRBD1 matching over 8 bases. Trimming took 4 bases from V and 1 from J; bases not matched to a gene: 12. The CDR3 totals 17 residues. Germline lookup yields CDR1 SGHRS and CDR2 YFSETQ. DNA of the CDR3: TGCGCCAGCAGCCAGGACTGGACAGGGACGCTCCAAGAGACCCAGTACTTC. Its translation is CASSQDWTGTLQETQYF.

V usage is TRBV5-6 and J usage is TRBJ2-7; maybe TRBD1 (6 bases). The CDR3 extends over 15 amino acids. V lost 4 bases to trimming and J lost 0 bases, with 14 bases between them. In germline, CDR1 is SGHDT, CDR2 YYEEEE. The CDR3 protein is CASSPGQLSSYEQYF. In DNA form, the CDR3 reads TGTGCCAGCAGCCCGGGACAACTGAGCTCCTACGAGCAGTACTTC.

This clonotype is a singleton in its sample. V is TRBV4-1 and J is TRBJ2-3, with 8 bases lining up with TRBD1. Germline values: CDR1 MGHRA, CDR2 YSYEKL. J gave up 0 bases and V 0 bases, and 11 bases lay outside the gene matches. The CDR3 length is 19 residues. The CDR3 here is CASSQDPPLGQGSTDTQYF. The CDR3, as DNA: TGCGCCAGCAGCCAAGATCCCCCCCTTGGACAGGGAAGCACAGATACGCAGTATTTT.

The CDR3 loop reads CASSFGLAGARVETQYF. The CDR3 coding sequence is TGTGCCAGCAGCTTCGGACTAGCGGGAGCTCGGGTGGAGACCCAGTACTTC. The rearrangement uses TRBV5-6 and TRBJ2-5, with 13 bases matching TRBD2. The CDR3 covers 17 residues. Germline values: CDR1 SGHDT, CDR2 YYEEEE. The junction had 9 bases not matched to a gene; V was cut back by 2 bases and J by 5 bases.

This clonotype was detected a few times. The rearrangement uses TRBV30 and TRBJ1-1; 8 bases are shared with TRBD1. V dropped 0 bases and J dropped 3; count of bases not matched to a gene: 9. CDR1 and CDR2 (germline): GTSNPN, SVGIG (reference sequence). The CDR3 loop spans 16 amino acids. CDR3 in DNA: TGTGCCTGGAGTGTACGATGGGGACAGGAGGACACTGAAGCTTTCTTT. Amino acids: CAWSVRWGQEDTEAFF.

This clonotype has more than one count but fewer than ten. The chain uses TRBV19 and TRBJ2-1; 11 bases match TRBD1. V lost 4 bases to trimming and J lost 8 bases; unmatched junction nucleotides: 10. Per the germline V gene, CDR1 is LNHDA and CDR2 is SQIVND (reference sequence). This CDR3 spans 16 amino acids. CDR3 amino acids: CASSSPGQGAVYEQFF. The CDR3 nucleotides are TGTGCCAGTAGTAGCCCCGGACAGGGGGCGGTCTATGAGCAGTTCTTC. Full variable domain (rest looked up from reference TRBV19 and TRBJ2-1): DGGITQSPKYLFRKEGQNVTLSCEQNLNHDAMYWYRQDPGQGLRLIYYSQIVNDFQKGDIAEGYSVSREKKESFPLTVTSAQKNPTAFYLCASSSPGQGAVYEQFFGPGTRLTVL.

The chain is built from TRBV19 and TRBJ2-1; 7 bases align to TRBD2. Germline values: CDR1 LNHDA, CDR2 SQIVND (reference sequence). This CDR3 is built from 16 residues. V lost 4 bases and J lost 7; bases outside the gene matches: 13. The CDR3 nucleotides are TGTGCCAGTAGTACCCCCGGGGGAGGGCCTAAGAATGAGCAGTTCTTC. Translated, it gives CASSTPGGGPKNEQFF. The whole variable domain, filled in from reference TRBV19 and TRBJ2-1, reads DGGITQSPKYLFRKEGQNVTLSCEQNLNHDAMYWYRQDPGQGLRLIYYSQIVNDFQKGDIAEGYSVSREKKESFPLTVTSAQKNPTAFYLCASSTPGGGPKNEQFFGPGTRLTVL.

There are many counts of this clonotype. The chain combines TRBV12-3 or TRBV12-4 with TRBJ2-2; TRBD1 aligns across 10 bases. The trim removed 6 bases at V and 7 bases at J, leaving 14 bases unmatched. The CDR3 has 17 residues. Here the CDR3 DNA reads TGTGCCAGCAGCCCGGGTTGGGACAGGGGCCGTGGCGGGGAGCTGTTTTTT. Its protein product is CASSPGWDRGRGGELFF.

This clonotype was seen ten or more times. V is TRBV20-1 and J is TRBJ2-5; TRBD2 is a possible D gene (6 bases). The CDR3 contains 14 residues. V gave up 0 bases and J gave up 4 bases, with 12 bases separating them. In germline, CDR1 is DFQATT, CDR2 SNEGSKA (reference sequence). CDR3 in amino acids: CSARDLSSVETQYF. The CDR3, as DNA: TGCAGTGCTAGAGACCTCTCTAGCGTAGAGACCCAGTACTTC.

This clonotype was seen more than once but under ten times. The J gene is TRBJ1-1, the V gene TRBV27; D possibly corresponds to TRBD1 (5 bases). The CDR3 has 15 residues. V lost 6 bases, J lost 4 bases, and 18 bases lay in between. Per the germline V gene, CDR1 is MNHEY and CDR2 is SMNVEV (reference sequence). CDR3 region: CASRPQEFISTEAFF. CDR3 sequence (DNA): TGTGCCAGCAGGCCACAGGAATTTATAAGCACTGAAGCTTTCTTT.

The rearrangement uses TRBV30 and TRBJ2-7, with 9 bases that match TRBD1. V shed 0 bases and J 5 bases; nucleotides not matched to a gene: 5. This CDR3 is built from 14 residues. Germline CDR1 GTSNPN, CDR2 SVGIG (reference sequence). In DNA, the CDR3 is TGTGCCTGGAGTGTACACAGGGGGCGAAACGAGCAGTACTTC. Its protein is CAWSVHRGRNEQYF. The variable domain in full, with the rest retrieved from reference TRBV30 and TRBJ2-7, is SQTIHQWPATLVQPVGSPLSLECTVEGTSNPNLYWYRQAAGRGLQLLFYSVGIGQISSEVPQNLSASRPQDRQFILSSKKLLLSDSGFYLCAWSVHRGRNEQYFGPGTRLTVT.

The chain has TRBV6-1 and TRBJ2-1; D might be TRBD1 (6 bases). Trimming left V 8 bases short and J 3 bases short, with 11 bases between. CDR3 length equals 13 residues. Germline values: CDR1 MNHNS, CDR2 SASEGT. CDR3 DNA sequence: TGTGCCAGCGCCGGGACAAACTACAATGAGCAGTTCTTC. Protein product: CASAGTNYNEQFF.

This clonotype was counted only a few times. This chain uses TRBV9 with TRBJ2-1; 8 bases are shared with TRBD2. CDR3 length: 15 residues. Germline V gene sequence: CDR1 SGDLS, CDR2 YYNGEE. Trimming took 0 bases from V and 4 from J; bases not matched to a gene: 3. The CDR3, as DNA: TGTGCCAGCAGCGTAGGAGCGGGGGTTTACAATGAGCAGTTCTTC. Its protein is CASSVGAGVYNEQFF.